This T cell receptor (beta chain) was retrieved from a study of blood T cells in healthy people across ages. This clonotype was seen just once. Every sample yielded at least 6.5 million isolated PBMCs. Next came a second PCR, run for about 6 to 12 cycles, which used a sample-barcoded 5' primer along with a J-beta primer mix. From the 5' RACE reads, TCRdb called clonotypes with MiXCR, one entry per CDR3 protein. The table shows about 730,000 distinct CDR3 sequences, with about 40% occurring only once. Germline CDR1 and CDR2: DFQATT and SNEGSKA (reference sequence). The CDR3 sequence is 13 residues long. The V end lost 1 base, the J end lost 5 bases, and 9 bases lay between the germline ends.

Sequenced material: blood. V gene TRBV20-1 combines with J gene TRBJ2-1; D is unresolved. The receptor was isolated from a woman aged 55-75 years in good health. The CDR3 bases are TGCAGTGCTAGAGTTGGCAGAAACAATGAGCAGTTCTTC. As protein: CSARVGRNNEQFF.